This T cell receptor beta chain was identified in a study of shared clonotypes between healthy human individuals. Clones were read by immunoSEQ multiplex PCR, and TCRdb kept only the in-frame ones, dropping some. The sample shows about 2 million clones, roughly 94% of them seen only once. Germline V gene lookup returns CDR1 SGHVS and CDR2 FNYEAQ. The CDR3 is 12 amino acids. V was clipped by 5 bases and J by 8 bases, with 12 bases between them. The specimen was naive CD4+ T cells sorted from blood. The subset is: CD45RA+ positively selected. This TCR was sampled from a man younger than 35 in good health. The V gene is TRBV7-6, the J gene TRBJ1-1; D gene unclear. Here the CDR3 reads CASSPISMEAFF. CDR3 in DNA: TGTGCCAGCAGCCCGATTTCTATGGAAGCTTTCTTT.